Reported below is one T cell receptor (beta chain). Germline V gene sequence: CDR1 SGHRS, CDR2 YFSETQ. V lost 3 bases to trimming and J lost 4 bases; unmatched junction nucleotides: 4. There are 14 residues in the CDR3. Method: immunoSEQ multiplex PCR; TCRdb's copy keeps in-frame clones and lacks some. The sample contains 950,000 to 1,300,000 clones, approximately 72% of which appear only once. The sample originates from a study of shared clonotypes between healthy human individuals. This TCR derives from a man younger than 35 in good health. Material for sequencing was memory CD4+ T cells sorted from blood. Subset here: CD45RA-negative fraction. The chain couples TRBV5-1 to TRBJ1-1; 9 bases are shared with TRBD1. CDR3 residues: CASSYAGQGTEAFF. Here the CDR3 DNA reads TGCGCCAGCAGCTACGCGGGACAGGGCACTGAAGCTTTCTTT.